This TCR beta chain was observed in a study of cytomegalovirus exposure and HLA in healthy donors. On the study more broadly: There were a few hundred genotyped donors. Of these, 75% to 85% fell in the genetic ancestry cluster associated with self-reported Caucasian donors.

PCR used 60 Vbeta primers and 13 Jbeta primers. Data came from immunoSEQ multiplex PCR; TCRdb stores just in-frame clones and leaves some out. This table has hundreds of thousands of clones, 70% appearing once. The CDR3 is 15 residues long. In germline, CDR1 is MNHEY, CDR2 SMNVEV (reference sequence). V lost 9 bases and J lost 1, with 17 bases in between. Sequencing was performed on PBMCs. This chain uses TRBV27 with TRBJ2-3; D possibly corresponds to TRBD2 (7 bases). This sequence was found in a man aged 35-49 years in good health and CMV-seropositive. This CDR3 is CASGPGAGGTDTQYF. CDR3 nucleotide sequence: TGTGCCAGTGGGCCGGGGGCGGGGGGCACAGATACGCAGTATTTT.